These T cell receptor beta chains were read from a single sample in a study of blood T cell repertoires in COVID-19. The repertoire was sequenced with immunoSEQ multiplex PCR; TCRdb's copy has only in-frame clones and lacks some. The sample records 240,000 or so clones, roughly 91% being singletons. The sample taken for sequencing was peripheral blood. These receptors were obtained from a woman aged 40-49 years who had recovered from COVID-19. Each CDR3 is given with its conserved first and last residue. The D gene is left open where the match is weak. Size is omitted from some rows. Given values are once, few, many or a class for expanded clones.

v_call,d_call,j_call,clone_size,cdr3_nt,cdr3_aa
TRBV18,-,TRBJ1-1,-,TGTGCCAGCTCATCGATCGGGGGGCGGCGGATGGGCACTGAAGCTTTCTTT,CASSSIGGRRMGTEAFF
TRBV6-5,TRBD1,TRBJ1-2,-,TGTGCCAGCAGACCGGGACAGAACTATGGCTACACCTTC,CASRPGQNYGYTF
TRBV14,-,TRBJ1-1,-,TGTGCCAGCAGTACAGGTCCCACTGAAGCTTTCTTT,CASSTGPTEAFF
TRBV9,TRBD2,TRBJ2-3,-,TGTGCCAGCAGCCCCTTCCCGGGGACTAGCGGGAGGGAGGATACGCAGTATTTT,CASSPFPGTSGREDTQYF
TRBV19,-,TRBJ1-1,-,TGTGCCAGTCAGGCCCCAGGATGGGACACTGAAGCTTTCTTT,CASQAPGWDTEAFF
TRBV7-8,-,TRBJ2-5,-,TGTGCCAGCAGCTTGGGGACTCAAGAGACCCAGTACTTC,CASSLGTQETQYF
TRBV19,-,TRBJ2-3,-,TGTGCCAGTAGTCCTTTAGGGGGTGCCATCCGCACAGATACGCAGTATTTT,CASSPLGGAIRTDTQYF
TRBV20-1,-,TRBJ1-4,-,TGCAGTGCTACAGGGGTTGAAAAACTGTTTTTT,CSATGVEKLFF
TRBV7-3,TRBD2,TRBJ2-1,-,TGTGCCAGCAGCTTAACGGTCCTAGCGGGCCCCAATGAGCAGTTCTTC,CASSLTVLAGPNEQFF
TRBV18,TRBD1,TRBJ1-4,-,TGTGCCAGCTCACCGGGGACAGCTGCAACTAATGAAAAACTGTTTTTT,CASSPGTAATNEKLFF
TRBV4-1,-,TRBJ2-1,-,TGCGCCAGCAGCCAAGAGGACACTGACCCCTACAATGAGCAGTTCTTC,CASSQEDTDPYNEQFF
TRBV9,-,TRBJ2-1,-,TGTGCCAGCAGCGTAGGGCGAGGGAGTTACAATGAGCAGTTCTTC,CASSVGRGSYNEQFF
TRBV7-9,-,TRBJ2-2,-,TGTGCACGCGCCCTCGGGTCCCGGGAGCTGTTTTTT,CARALGSRELFF
TRBV24-1,-,TRBJ1-1,-,TGTGCCACCAGTGACGGCCGCGGCCCCGCTCACACTGAAGCTTTCTTT,CATSDGRGPAHTEAFF
TRBV30,TRBD2,TRBJ2-7,-,TGTGCCTGGACCCGATTGGGGCTAGCGGGCGAGCAGTACTTC,CAWTRLGLAGEQYF
TRBV27,-,TRBJ1-2,-,TGTGCCAGCAGTTTGCTGGGGAGGGGCTACACCTTC,CASSLLGRGYTF
TRBV19,TRBD2,TRBJ2-2,-,TGTGCCAGTAGTATAGGATGGTTTGGCGGGAGGTCCAAAGGGGCCGGGGAGCTGTTTTTT,CASSIGWFGGRSKGAGELFF
TRBV19,TRBD2,TRBJ2-5,-,TGTGCCAGTAGTCCCCCGTGGGGACTAGCGGGCCAAGAGACCCAGTACTTC,CASSPPWGLAGQETQYF
TRBV10-3,-,TRBJ2-1,-,TGTGCCATCAGTGCGGGAGTCCGGTACAATGAGCAGTTCTTC,CAISAGVRYNEQFF
TRBV30,-,TRBJ2-7,-,TGTGCCTGGAGTGTAGTGGGGGCCGAGCAGTACTTC,CAWSVVGAEQYF
TRBV7-2,TRBD2,TRBJ2-1,-,TGTGCCAGCAGCCCCGGGCCACTAGCGGGAGTCCATGAGCAGTTCTTC,CASSPGPLAGVHEQFF
TRBV7-2,TRBD1,TRBJ1-2,once,TGTGCCAGCAGTCCACGAACCGGGACAGGGGCCGGCTACACCTTC,CASSPRTGTGAGYTF
TRBV5-8,-,TRBJ2-3,-,TGTGCCAGCAGCTCGGGTCTTGTGGAGGGGCCAGATACGCAGTATTTT,CASSSGLVEGPDTQYF
TRBV7-2,-,TRBJ2-7,-,TGTGCCAGCAGCCCCGGGGTAGATCTCCTCTACGAGCAGTACTTC,CASSPGVDLLYEQYF
TRBV6-5,-,TRBJ1-4,-,TGTGCCAGCAGTACCAGCGGGGGGGGCCATGAAAAACTGTTTTTT,CASSTSGGGHEKLFF
TRBV18,TRBD1,TRBJ1-2,-,TGTGCCAGCTCACCGGACAGGAACTATGGCTACACCTTC,CASSPDRNYGYTF
TRBV6-5,TRBD1,TRBJ1-5,-,TGTGCCAGCAGAAAGACAGGGTCAGGCAATCAGCCCCAGCATTTT,CASRKTGSGNQPQHF
TRBV3-1/TRBV3-2,-,TRBJ2-2,-,TGTGCCAGCAGCCCCGACACCGGGGAGCTGTTTTTT,CASSPDTGELFF
TRBV25-1,TRBD2,TRBJ2-3,-,TGTGCCAGCAGTGAGGGGAGGGCCCTAGATACGCAGTATTTT,CASSEGRALDTQYF
TRBV19,-,TRBJ1-2,-,TGTGCCAGTAGTATAGGGGCCGGGGGGCCGGACTATGGCTACACCTTC,CASSIGAGGPDYGYTF
TRBV12-5,-,TRBJ1-5,few,TGTGCTAGTGGTTGGGGGGGAGGGCAGCCCCAGCATTTT,CASGWGGGQPQHF
TRBV5-6,-,TRBJ2-1,once,TGTGCCAGCAGCCCCCCGGGACTACGCACAGGGGAGCAGTTCTTC,CASSPPGLRTGEQFF
TRBV6-6,-,TRBJ1-6,-,TGTGCCAGCAGGAACCGGGGTATCAATTCACCCCTCCACTTT,CASRNRGINSPLHF
TRBV12-2,-,TRBJ2-3,-,TGTGCAAGTCGCTTAGTAGGGGGGCGGGAGTGCGGCACAGATACGCAGTATTTT,CASRLVGGRECGTDTQYF
TRBV19,TRBD2,TRBJ2-3,-,TGTGCCAGTAGTATGGGACTAGCGGGAGGCCGGGGGGATACGCAGTATTTT,CASSMGLAGGRGDTQYF
TRBV6-6,-,TRBJ1-2,-,TGTGCCAGCAGGGGGAGCTCCCCCTATGGCTACACCTTC,CASRGSSPYGYTF
TRBV10-3,TRBD1,TRBJ1-2,few,TGTGCCATCAGTGAGTCCTACGACAGGGTTGTAAAAGGCTACACCTTC,CAISESYDRVVKGYTF
TRBV27,TRBD1,TRBJ1-3,once,TGTGCCAGCAGTTTCGGGACAGGCCCCCGCTCTGGAAACACCATATATTTT,CASSFGTGPRSGNTIYF
TRBV6-2/TRBV6-3,-,TRBJ2-7,-,TGTGCCAGCAGCCCCCGGGGTCCGCACGAGCAGTACTTC,CASSPRGPHEQYF
TRBV6-5,-,TRBJ1-1,-,TGTGCCAGCACCTACGGGGGGGCGGGTGCAGCTTTCTTT,CASTYGGAGAAFF
TRBV7-6,-,TRBJ2-1,-,TGTGCCAGCAGCTTAGTGGGAGTCAGGAACAATGAGCAGTTCTTC,CASSLVGVRNNEQFF
TRBV7-9,TRBD2,TRBJ2-3,once,TGTGCCAGCAGCTCCCACCGTGGGGTTAGCGGGACGCCAGATACGCAGTATTTT,CASSSHRGVSGTPDTQYF
TRBV6-2/TRBV6-3,-,TRBJ1-2,-,TGTGCCAGCAGCCCAGGCGGCGACTACACCTTC,CASSPGGDYTF